Listed below are T cell receptor beta chains from one sample, sequenced in a study of T cell responses to AZD1222 COVID-19 vaccine. The protocol was immunoSEQ multiplex PCR, while the TCRdb copy is restricted to in-frame clones and leaves out a portion. Of roughly 120,000 clones in the sample, over 75% are singletons; the top ten hold under 4.5%. The specimen was peripheral blood, collected on day 0 of MenACWY control vaccination. The source is an adult in good health. Each CDR3 is given with its conserved first and last residue. D genes are given only for firm matches. For some rows the clone size is stated as once, few or many, or as a class when expanded; others skip it.

NA	TRBD1	TRBV27	TRBJ2-3	TGTGCCAGCAGTTTAAGGCTCTCCCGAAGGGACAGGGGAGGCACAGATACGCAGTATTTT	CASSLRLSRRDRGGTDTQYF
NA	NA	TRBV21-1	TRBJ1-6	TGTGCCAGCAGCAAATACGGACAGAACTATAATTCACCCCTCCACTTT	CASSKYGQNYNSPLHF
NA	NA	TRBV30	TRBJ1-4	TGTGCCTGGAGCTTAGATGAAAAACTGTTTTTT	CAWSLDEKLFF
NA	NA	TRBV7-9	TRBJ2-3	TGTGCCAGCAGCAATTCCGGGGGCTCTACGCAGTATTTT	CASSNSGGSTQYF
NA	NA	TRBV5-1	TRBJ2-1	TGCGCCAGCAGGTCGGCCTTCGGAAATGAGCAGTTCTTC	CASRSAFGNEQFF
NA	NA	TRBV7-2	TRBJ2-3	TGTGCCAGCAGCCCCGCTGGGGGGCTCATGGCAGATACGCAGTATTTT	CASSPAGGLMADTQYF
NA	NA	TRBV29-1	TRBJ1-2	TGCAGCGTTGAAGGGGCATACGGCTACACCTTC	CSVEGAYGYTF
few	TRBD1	TRBV2	TRBJ1-6	TGTGCCAGCATTATGGGACAGGGGCGGGGTTCACCCCTCCACTTT	CASIMGQGRGSPLHF
NA	NA	TRBV5-4	TRBJ2-1	TGTGCCAGCAGCTACGGGACTCCGGGGGCCTCCTACAATGAGCAGTTCTTC	CASSYGTPGASYNEQFF
NA	NA	TRBV30	TRBJ2-7	TGTGCCGGAGACCCGACAGAGGGCTCCTACGAGCAGTACTTC	CAGDPTEGSYEQYF
NA	NA	TRBV24-1	TRBJ2-5	TGTGCCACCAGTGATTCGGGGGTTCAAGAGACCCAGTACTTC	CATSDSGVQETQYF
NA	NA	TRBV28	TRBJ1-6	TGTGCCAGCAGTTTCGACAGTCGGTATAATTCACCCCTCCACTTT	CASSFDSRYNSPLHF
NA	NA	TRBV4-1	TRBJ1-2	TGCGCCAGCAGCCAAACTTTCCCAACACCTTATGGCTACACCTTC	CASSQTFPTPYGYTF
NA	TRBD1	TRBV19	TRBJ1-2	TGTGCCAGTAGAAGTCCCGGGACAGGGGCCAGTAACTATGGCTACACCTTC	CASRSPGTGASNYGYTF
NA	NA	TRBV28	TRBJ1-4	TGTGCCAGCAGTCTAACTTGGTCCGAAAAACTGTTTTTT	CASSLTWSEKLFF
NA	NA	TRBV7-2	TRBJ1-3	TGTGCCAGCAGCTTATCACCTTCTGGAAACACCATATATTTT	CASSLSPSGNTIYF
few	TRBD1	TRBV5-1	TRBJ1-2	TGCGCCAGCAGCACCGCCGGGACAGGGGGAGAGGGCTACACCTTC	CASSTAGTGGEGYTF
NA	NA	TRBV4-1	TRBJ2-2	TGCGCCAGCAGCCAATCAGTTGACCGCCCCGGGGAGCTGTTTTTT	CASSQSVDRPGELFF
once	NA	TRBV28	TRBJ1-5	TGTGCCAGCAGTTTATTACTAGGGAGGGGAGGGGGTAGCAATCAGCCCCAGCATTTT	CASSLLLGRGGGSNQPQHF
NA	NA	TRBV7-9	TRBJ1-2	TGTGCCAGCTCATTGGGGAACTATGGCTACACCTTC	CASSLGNYGYTF
NA	TRBD1	TRBV28	TRBJ1-2	TGTGCCAGCAGTTTATGGGGACAGGGGAACTATGGCTACACCTTC	CASSLWGQGNYGYTF
NA	TRBD1	TRBV5-1	TRBJ1-5	TGCGCCAGCAGCTTGACAGGGGGTCAGCCCCAGCATTTT	CASSLTGGQPQHF
NA	NA	TRBV10-3	TRBJ2-5	TGTGCCATCAGTGGAGGGCCTGGGGAGACCCAGTACTTC	CAISGGPGETQYF
few	TRBD1	TRBV12-5	TRBJ2-5	TGTGCTAGTGGTTTGGGGGGCAGGGGGCAAGAGACCCAGTACTTC	CASGLGGRGQETQYF
NA	NA	TRBV6-5	TRBJ1-3	TGTGCCAGCAGTTACGACGGGAGCTCTGGAAACACCATATATTTT	CASSYDGSSGNTIYF
once	TRBD1	TRBV28	TRBJ1-2	TGTGCCAGCAGTTTATACAGGGGGCATAATGGCTACACCTTC	CASSLYRGHNGYTF
NA	TRBD1	TRBV5-1	TRBJ1-1	TGCGCCACCAGGGGGACAGAGGACGCTGAAGCTTTCTTT	CATRGTEDAEAFF
NA	TRBD1	TRBV19	TRBJ2-4	TGTGCCAGTAGTACCACCAAAGGACAGGGGTACGTTTTTCTTGGGAACATTCAGTACTTC	CASSTTKGQGYVFLGNIQYF
NA	NA	TRBV4-2	TRBJ1-6	TGTGCCAGCAGCCAAGATTCGGGTCGAAGCAGGGCCGGTTCACCCCTCCACTTT	CASSQDSGRSRAGSPLHF
NA	NA	TRBV7-6	TRBJ1-2	TGTGCCAGCAGCTTACAGGTTTCCAGGGGAGTAGCTAACTATGGCTACACCTTC	CASSLQVSRGVANYGYTF
NA	TRBD1	TRBV18	TRBJ2-7	TGTGCCAGCTCAGGACAGGGGGCGGCTTCCTACGAGCAGTACTTC	CASSGQGAASYEQYF
NA	NA	TRBV9	TRBJ2-5	TGTGCCAGCAGCGCACAGGGTTTTTGGCAAGAGACCCAGTACTTC	CASSAQGFWQETQYF
NA	NA	TRBV13	TRBJ2-3	TGTGCCAGCAGCCCAAATGGCGGGGCTAGCACAGATACGCAGTATTTT	CASSPNGGASTDTQYF
NA	NA	TRBV9	TRBJ1-3	TGTGCCAGCAGCGTAGAAATCTCTGGAAACACCATATATTTT	CASSVEISGNTIYF